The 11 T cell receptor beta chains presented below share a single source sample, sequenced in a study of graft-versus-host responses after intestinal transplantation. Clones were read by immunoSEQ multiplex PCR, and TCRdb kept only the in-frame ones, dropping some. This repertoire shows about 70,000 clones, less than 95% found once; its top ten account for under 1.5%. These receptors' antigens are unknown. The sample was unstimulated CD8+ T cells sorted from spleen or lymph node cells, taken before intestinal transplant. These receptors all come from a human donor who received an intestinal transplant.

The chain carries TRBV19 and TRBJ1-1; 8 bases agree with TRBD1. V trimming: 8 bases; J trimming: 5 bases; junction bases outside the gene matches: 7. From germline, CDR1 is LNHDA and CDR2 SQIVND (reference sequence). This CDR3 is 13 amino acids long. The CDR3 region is CASYTGGDTEAFF. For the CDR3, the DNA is TGTGCCAGTTACACAGGGGGAGATACTGAAGCTTTCTTT.

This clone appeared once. As DNA, the CDR3 is TGCAGCGTTTCGGGGTCGGGAAACTATGGCTACACCTTC. This codes for CSVSGSGNYGYTF. The chain recombines TRBV29-1 with TRBJ1-2; D gene unclear. The CDR3 consists of 13 residues. The germline V gene encodes CDR1 SQVTM and CDR2 ANQGSEA. The V end lost 5 bases, the J end lost 2 bases, and 12 bases lay between the germline ends.

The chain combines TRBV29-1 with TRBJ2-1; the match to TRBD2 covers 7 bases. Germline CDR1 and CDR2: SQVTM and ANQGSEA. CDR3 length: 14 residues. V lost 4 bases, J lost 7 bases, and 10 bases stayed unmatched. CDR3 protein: CSVVGGGLVNEQFF. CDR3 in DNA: TGCAGCGTTGTGGGGGGTGGACTAGTGAATGAGCAGTTCTTC.

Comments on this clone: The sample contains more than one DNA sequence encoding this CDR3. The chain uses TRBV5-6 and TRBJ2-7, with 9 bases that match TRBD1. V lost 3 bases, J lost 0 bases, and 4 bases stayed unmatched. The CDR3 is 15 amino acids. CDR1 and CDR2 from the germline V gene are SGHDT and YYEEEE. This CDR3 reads CASSWGTGSSYEQYF. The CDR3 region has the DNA TGTGCCAGCAGCTGGGGGACAGGGAGCTCCTACGAGCAGTACTTC.

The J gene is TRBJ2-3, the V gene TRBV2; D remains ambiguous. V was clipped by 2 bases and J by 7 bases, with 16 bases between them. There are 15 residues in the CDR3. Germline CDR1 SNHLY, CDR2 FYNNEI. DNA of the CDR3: TGTGCCAGCAGTGAAAGCTGGAGCTTTCTGTATACGCAGTATTTT. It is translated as CASSESWSFLYTQYF.

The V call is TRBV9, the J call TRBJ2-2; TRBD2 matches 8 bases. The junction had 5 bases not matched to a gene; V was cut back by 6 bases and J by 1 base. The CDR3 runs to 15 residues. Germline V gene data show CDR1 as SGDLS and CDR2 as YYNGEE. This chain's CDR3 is CASKTGGGNTGELFF. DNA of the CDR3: TGTGCCAGCAAAACCGGGGGGGGGAACACCGGGGAGCTGTTTTTT.

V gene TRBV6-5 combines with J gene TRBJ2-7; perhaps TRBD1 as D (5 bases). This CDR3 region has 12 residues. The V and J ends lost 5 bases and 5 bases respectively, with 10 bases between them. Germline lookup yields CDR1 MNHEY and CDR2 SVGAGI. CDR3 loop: CASSPGSHEQYF. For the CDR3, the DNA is TGTGCCAGCAGTCCAGGGTCGCACGAGCAGTACTTC.

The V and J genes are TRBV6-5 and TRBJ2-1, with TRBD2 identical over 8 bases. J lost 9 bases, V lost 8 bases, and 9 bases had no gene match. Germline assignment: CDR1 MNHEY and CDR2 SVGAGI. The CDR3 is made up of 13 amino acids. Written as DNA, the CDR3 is TGTGCCAGCCTCGGGGGGGGGAGGGCTGAGCAGTTCTTC. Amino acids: CASLGGGRAEQFF.

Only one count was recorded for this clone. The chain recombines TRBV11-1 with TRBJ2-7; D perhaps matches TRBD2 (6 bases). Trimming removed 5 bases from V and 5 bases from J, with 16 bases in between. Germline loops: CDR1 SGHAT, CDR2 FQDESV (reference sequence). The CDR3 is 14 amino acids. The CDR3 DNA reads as TGTGCCAGCAGCCTGCCCGGGACTCAAAACGAGCAGTACTTC. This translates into CASSLPGTQNEQYF.

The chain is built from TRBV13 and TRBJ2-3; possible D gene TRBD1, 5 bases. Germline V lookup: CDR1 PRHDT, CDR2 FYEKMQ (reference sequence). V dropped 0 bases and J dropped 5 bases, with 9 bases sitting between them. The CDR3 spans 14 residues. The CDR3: CASSLGQGIDTQYF. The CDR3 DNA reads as TGTGCCAGCAGCTTAGGGCAGGGAATAGATACGCAGTATTTT. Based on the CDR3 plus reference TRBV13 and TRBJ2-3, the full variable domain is AAGVIQSPRHLIKEKRETATLKCYPIPRHDTVYWYQQGPGQDPQFLISFYEKMQSDKGSIPDRFSAQQFSDYHSELNMSSLELGDSALYFCASSLGQGIDTQYFGPGTRLTVL.

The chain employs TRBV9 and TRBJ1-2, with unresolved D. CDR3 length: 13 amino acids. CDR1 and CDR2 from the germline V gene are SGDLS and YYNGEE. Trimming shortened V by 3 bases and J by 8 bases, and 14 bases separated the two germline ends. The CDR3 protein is CASSEAVTLGYTF. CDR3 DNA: TGTGCCAGCAGCGAGGCGGTCACGTTAGGCTACACCTTC.